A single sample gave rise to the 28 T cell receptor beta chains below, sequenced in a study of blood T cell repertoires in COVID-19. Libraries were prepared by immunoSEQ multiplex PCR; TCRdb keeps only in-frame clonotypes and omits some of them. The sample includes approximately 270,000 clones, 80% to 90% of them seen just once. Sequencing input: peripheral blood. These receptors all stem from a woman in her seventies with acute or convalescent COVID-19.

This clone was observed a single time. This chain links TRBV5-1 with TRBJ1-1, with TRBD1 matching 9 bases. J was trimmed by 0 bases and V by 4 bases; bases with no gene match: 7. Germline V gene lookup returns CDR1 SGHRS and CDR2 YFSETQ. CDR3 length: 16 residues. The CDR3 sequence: CASSAGTGSMNTEAFF. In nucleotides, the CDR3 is TGCGCCAGCAGCGCGGGGACAGGGTCTATGAACACTGAAGCTTTCTTT.

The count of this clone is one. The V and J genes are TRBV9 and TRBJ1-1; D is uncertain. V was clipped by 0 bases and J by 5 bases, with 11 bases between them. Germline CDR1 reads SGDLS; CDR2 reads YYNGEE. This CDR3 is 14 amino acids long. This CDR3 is CASSVDPGLTEAFF. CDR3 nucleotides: TGTGCCAGCAGCGTAGACCCAGGATTAACTGAAGCTTTCTTT.

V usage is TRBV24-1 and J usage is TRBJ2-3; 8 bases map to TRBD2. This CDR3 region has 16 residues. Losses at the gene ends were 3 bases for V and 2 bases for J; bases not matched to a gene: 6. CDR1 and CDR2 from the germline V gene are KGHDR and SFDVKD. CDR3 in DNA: TGTGCCACCAGTGATGGGGGACTAGATAACACAGATACGCAGTATTTT. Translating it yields CATSDGGLDNTDTQYF.

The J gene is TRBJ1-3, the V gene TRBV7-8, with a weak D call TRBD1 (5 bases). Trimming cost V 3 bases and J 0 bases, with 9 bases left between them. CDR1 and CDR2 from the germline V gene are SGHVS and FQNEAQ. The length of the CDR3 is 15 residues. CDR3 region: CASSLGQASGNTIYF. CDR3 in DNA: TGTGCCAGCAGCTTGGGGCAGGCCTCTGGAAACACCATATATTTT.

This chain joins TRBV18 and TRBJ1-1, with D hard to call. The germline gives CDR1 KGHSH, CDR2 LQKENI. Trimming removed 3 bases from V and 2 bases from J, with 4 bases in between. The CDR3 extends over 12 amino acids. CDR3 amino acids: CASSPLNTEAFF. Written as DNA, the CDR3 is TGTGCCAGCTCACCCCTTAACACTGAAGCTTTCTTT.

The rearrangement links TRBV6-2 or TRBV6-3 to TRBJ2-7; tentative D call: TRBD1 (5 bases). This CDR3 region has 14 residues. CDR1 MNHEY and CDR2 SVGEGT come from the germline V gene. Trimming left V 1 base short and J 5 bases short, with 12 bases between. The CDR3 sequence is CASSYYTRAHEQYF. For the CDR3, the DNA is TGTGCCAGCAGTTACTACACCAGGGCCCACGAGCAGTACTTC.

CDR3 sequence: CASSQLGVAGGQGDTQYF. The CDR3 DNA reads as TGCGCCAGCAGCCAGCTGGGCGTAGCGGGGGGTCAGGGGGATACGCAGTATTTT. The V gene is TRBV4-1, the J gene TRBJ2-3, with 10 bases fitting TRBD2. Losses at the gene ends were 3 bases for V and 6 bases for J; bases not matched to a gene: 15. This CDR3 has 18 residues. Germline CDR1 MGHRA, CDR2 YSYEKL.

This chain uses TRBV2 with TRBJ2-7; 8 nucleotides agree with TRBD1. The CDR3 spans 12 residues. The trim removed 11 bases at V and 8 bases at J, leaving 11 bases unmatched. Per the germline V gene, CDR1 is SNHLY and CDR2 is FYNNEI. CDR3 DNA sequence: TGTGCCGGCGATGGACAGGGAGTTAAGCAGTACTTC. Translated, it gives CAGDGQGVKQYF.

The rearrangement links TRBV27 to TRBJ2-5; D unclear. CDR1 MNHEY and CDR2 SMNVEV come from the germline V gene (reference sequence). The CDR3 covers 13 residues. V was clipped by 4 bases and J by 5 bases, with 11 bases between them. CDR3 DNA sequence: TGTGCCAGCAGTTATCGACTTGGGGAGACCCAGTACTTC. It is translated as CASSYRLGETQYF.

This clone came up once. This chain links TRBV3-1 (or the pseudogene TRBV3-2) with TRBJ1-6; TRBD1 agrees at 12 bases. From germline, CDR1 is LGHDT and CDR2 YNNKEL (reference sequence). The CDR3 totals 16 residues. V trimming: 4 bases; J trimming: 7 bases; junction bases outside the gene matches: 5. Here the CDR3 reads CASSLSGTGGNSPLHF. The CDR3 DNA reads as TGTGCCAGCAGCCTATCCGGGACAGGGGGCAATTCACCCCTCCACTTT.

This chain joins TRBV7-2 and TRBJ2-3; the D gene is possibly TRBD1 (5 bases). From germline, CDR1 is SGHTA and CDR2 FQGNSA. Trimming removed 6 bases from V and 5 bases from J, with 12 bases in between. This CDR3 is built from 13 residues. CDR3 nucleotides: TGTGCCAGCAGTGCAGGGTTTGGAGATACGCAGTATTTT. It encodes CASSAGFGDTQYF.

The CDR3 coding sequence is TGCGCCAGCAGCTCCGGACTAGCGGGTACCACAGATACGCAGTATTTT. Protein: CASSSGLAGTTDTQYF. V usage is TRBV5-1 and J usage is TRBJ2-3; the match to TRBD2 covers 11 bases. CDR1 and CDR2 (germline): SGHRS, YFSETQ. The CDR3 consists of 16 residues. V shed 3 bases, J shed 2 bases, and the junction held 5 bases outside the gene matches.

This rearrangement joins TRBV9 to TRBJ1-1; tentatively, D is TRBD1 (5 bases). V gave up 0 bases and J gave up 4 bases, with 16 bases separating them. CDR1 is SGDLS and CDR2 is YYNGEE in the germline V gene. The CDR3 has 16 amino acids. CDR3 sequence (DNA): TGTGCCAGCAGCGTAGCTCTAGGGGCGCAGGGCACTGAAGCTTTCTTT. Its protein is CASSVALGAQGTEAFF.

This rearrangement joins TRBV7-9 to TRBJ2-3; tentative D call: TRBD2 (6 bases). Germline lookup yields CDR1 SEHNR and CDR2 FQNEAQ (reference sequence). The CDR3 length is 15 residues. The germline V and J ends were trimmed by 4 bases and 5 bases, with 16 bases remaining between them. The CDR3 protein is CASSSTGTRLDTQYF. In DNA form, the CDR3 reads TGTGCCAGCAGCTCTACCGGGACTCGCCTAGATACGCAGTATTTT.

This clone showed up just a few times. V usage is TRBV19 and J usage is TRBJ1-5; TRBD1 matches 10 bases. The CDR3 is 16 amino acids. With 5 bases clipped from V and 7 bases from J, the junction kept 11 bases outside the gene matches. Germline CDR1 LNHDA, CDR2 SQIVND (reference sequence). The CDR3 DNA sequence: TGTGCCAGTAGTTCGAGCACGACAGGGGGCTGGCAGCCCCAGCATTTT. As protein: CASSSSTTGGWQPQHF.

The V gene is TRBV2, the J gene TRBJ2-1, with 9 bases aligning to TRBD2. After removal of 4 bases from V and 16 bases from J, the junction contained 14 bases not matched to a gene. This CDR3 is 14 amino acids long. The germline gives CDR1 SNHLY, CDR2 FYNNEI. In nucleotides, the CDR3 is TGTGCCAGCAGTGTCCGTAGACTAGCGGAGAGCATCTTCTTC. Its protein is CASSVRRLAESIFF.

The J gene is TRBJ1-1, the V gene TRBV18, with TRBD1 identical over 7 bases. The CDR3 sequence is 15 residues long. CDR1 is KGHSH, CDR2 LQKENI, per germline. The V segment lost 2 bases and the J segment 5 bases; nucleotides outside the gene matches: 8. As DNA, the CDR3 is TGTGCCAGCTCACCAATCAGAGAGACAGGGACTGAAGCTTTCTTT. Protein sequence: CASSPIRETGTEAFF.

The CDR3 DNA follows: TGTGCCAGCACCGCCGATGTCCGGCAGCCCCAGCATTTT. Protein sequence: CASTADVRQPQHF. The gene calls are TRBV7-2 and TRBJ1-5; no clear D gene. The V gene lost 7 bases and the J gene lost 7 bases, with 14 bases spanning the gap. There are 13 residues in the CDR3. CDR1 SGHTA and CDR2 FQGNSA come from the germline V gene.

The CDR3 sequence: CASSSGEQFF. The CDR3 coding sequence is TGTGCCAGCAGTTCAGGGGAGCAGTTCTTC. V is TRBV6-5 and J is TRBJ2-1; a possible D gene is TRBD1 (5 bases). The germline V gene has CDR1 MNHEY and CDR2 SVGAGI. V was pared by 4 bases and J by 10 bases, with 5 bases between. This CDR3 is built from 10 residues.

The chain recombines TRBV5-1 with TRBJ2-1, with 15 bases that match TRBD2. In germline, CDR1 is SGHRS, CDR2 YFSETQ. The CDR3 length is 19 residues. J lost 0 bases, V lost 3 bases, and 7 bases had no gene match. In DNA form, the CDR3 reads TGCGCCAGCAGCTGGCGGGGACTAGCGGGGGGAAGCTCCTACAATGAGCAGTTCTTC. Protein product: CASSWRGLAGGSSYNEQFF.

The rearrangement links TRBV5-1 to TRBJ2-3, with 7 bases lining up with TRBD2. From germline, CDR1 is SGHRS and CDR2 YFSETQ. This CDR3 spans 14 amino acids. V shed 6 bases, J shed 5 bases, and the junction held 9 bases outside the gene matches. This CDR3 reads CASTLGGGKDTQYF. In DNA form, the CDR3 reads TGCGCCAGCACCCTGGGGGGGGGTAAAGATACGCAGTATTTT. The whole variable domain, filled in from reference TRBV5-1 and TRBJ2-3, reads KAGVTQTPRYLIKTRGQQVTLSCSPISGHRSVSWYQQTPGQGLQFLFEYFSETQRNKGNFPGRFSGRQFSNSRSEMNVSTLELGDSALYLCASTLGGGKDTQYFGPGTRLTVL.

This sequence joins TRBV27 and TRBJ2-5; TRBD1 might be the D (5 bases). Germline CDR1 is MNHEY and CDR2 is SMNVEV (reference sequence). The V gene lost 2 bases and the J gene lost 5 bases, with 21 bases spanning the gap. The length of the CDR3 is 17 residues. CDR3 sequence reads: CASSLSFVGRVGETQYF. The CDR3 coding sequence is TGTGCCAGCAGTTTAAGCTTCGTCGGCAGGGTGGGGGAGACCCAGTACTTC.

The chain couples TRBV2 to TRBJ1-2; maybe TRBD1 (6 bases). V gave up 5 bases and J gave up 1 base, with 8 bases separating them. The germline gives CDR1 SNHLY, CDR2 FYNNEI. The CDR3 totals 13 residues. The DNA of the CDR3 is TGTGCCAGCAGTACGGACAGTAACTATGGCTACACCTTC. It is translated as CASSTDSNYGYTF.

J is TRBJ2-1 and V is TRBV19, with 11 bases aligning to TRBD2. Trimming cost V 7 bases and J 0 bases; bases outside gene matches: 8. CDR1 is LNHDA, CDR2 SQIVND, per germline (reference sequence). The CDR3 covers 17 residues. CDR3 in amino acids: CASKTSGAQSSYNEQFF. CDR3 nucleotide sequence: TGTGCCAGTAAGACTAGCGGGGCCCAAAGCTCCTACAATGAGCAGTTCTTC.

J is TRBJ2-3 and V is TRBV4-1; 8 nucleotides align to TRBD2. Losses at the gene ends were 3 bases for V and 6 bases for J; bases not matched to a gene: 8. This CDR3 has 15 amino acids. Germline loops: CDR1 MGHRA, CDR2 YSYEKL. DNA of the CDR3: TGCGCCAGCAGCCATCGAGCGGGGGCACACGATACGCAGTATTTT. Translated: CASSHRAGAHDTQYF.

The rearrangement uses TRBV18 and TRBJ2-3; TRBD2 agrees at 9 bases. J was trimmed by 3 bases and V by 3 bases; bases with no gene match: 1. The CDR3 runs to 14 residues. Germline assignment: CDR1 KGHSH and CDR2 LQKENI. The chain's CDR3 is CASSPSGGTDTQYF. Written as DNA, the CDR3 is TGTGCCAGCTCACCTAGCGGGGGTACAGATACGCAGTATTTT. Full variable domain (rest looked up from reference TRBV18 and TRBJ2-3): NAGVMQNPRHLVRRRGQEARLRCSPMKGHSHVYWYRQLPEEGLKFMVYLQKENIIDESGMPKERFSAEFPKEGPSILRIQQVVRGDSAAYFCASSPSGGTDTQYFGPGTRLTVL.

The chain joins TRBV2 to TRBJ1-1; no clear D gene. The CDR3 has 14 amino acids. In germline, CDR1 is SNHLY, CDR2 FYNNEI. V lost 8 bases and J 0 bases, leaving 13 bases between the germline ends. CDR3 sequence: CASQSVHLNTEAFF. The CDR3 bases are TGTGCCAGCCAGAGCGTTCATTTGAACACTGAAGCTTTCTTT.

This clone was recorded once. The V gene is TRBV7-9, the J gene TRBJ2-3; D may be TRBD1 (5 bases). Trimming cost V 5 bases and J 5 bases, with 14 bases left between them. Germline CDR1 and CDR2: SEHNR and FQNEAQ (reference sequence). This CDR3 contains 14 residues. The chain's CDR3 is CASSPEARGDTQYF. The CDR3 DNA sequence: TGTGCCAGCAGCCCAGAAGCAAGGGGAGATACGCAGTATTTT.